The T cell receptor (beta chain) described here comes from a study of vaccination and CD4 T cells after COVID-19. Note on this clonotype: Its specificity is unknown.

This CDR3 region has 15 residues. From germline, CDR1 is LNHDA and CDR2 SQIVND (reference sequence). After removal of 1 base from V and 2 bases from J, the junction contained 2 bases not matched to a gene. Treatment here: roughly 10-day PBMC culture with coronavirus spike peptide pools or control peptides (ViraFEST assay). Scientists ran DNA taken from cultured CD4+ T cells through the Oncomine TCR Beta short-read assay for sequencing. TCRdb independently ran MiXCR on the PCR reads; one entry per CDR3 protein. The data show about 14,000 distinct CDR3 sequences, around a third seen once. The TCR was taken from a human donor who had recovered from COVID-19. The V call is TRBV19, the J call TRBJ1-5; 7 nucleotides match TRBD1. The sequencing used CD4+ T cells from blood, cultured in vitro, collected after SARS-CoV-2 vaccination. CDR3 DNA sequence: TGTGCCAGTAGTATAGCGGGGACAGGCAATCAGCCCCAGCATTTT. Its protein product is CASSIAGTGNQPQHF.